This TCR beta chain was sequenced in a study of cytotoxic CD8 clonotypes in ibrutinib-treated CLL. Overall study: Patients: eleven to twelve relapsed/refractory, approximately 15 treatment-naive, roughly 18 IGHV unmutated. Response samples came after a median 12 months of treatment, range 6 to 36. The study's findings and limits: Clonality, elevated at ibrutinib response, dropped back toward baseline at progression. Sampling times (in sustained-remission versus progressing patients) were not the same.

Between the trimmed V and J ends, which lost 0 bases and 2 bases, there was a span of 3 bases. From germline, CDR1 is SGHNT and CDR2 YYREEE (reference sequence). The CDR3 covers 13 residues. Sequencing used immunoSEQ multiplex PCR; TCRdb keeps in-frame clones, though not all of them. The sample includes about 15,000 clones, roughly 66% seen only once; the top ten take 10% to 15%. This clone was seen a single time. Its antigen is as yet unknown. The rearrangement links TRBV5-4 to TRBJ2-1, with D unresolved. This TCR came from a human donor with chronic lymphocytic leukemia. Specimen: PBMCs, collected before ibrutinib treatment. The CDR3 nucleotides are TGTGCCAGCAGCTTGGGGACCTACAATGAGCAGTTCTTC. Translating it yields CASSLGTYNEQFF.